This TCR beta chain was sequenced for a study of early T cells in non-severe SARS-CoV-2 infection. Study-wide background: Sequencing was performed on bulk RNA from unsorted whole blood, leaving chains unpaired. The study, taken as a whole, reports: The VDJdb matching leaned toward anti-spike CD8 responses and overlooked private and CD4 specificities.

Individually, cDNA molecules had unique molecular identifiers attached to them. Each CDR3 protein gets one entry after TCRdb re-called the 5' RACE reads with MiXCR. The data show some 26,000 distinct CDR3 sequences, roughly 4.8% seen once. The J segment lost 0 bases and the V segment lost 5 bases, leaving 7 bases of the junction unmatched. The CDR3 runs 16 residues. This clonotype has a count of ten or more. Its target is unknown. Sequenced material: whole blood. The genes are TRBV12-3 or TRBV12-4 and TRBJ2-3; 8 bases are shared with TRBD2. The sequence was obtained from an adult who was a healthcare worker with PCR-confirmed SARS-CoV-2 infection or an uninfected control (not recorded which). The CDR3 nucleotides are TGTGCCAGCAGTCCCCGACTAGCGCCGAGCACAGATACGCAGTATTTT. As protein: CASSPRLAPSTDTQYF.